The entry below gives a single TCR beta chain sequence along with its context. The specificity of this receptor is unknown. The input lacks base qualities; no much larger clone sits a single base away. To demonstrate the VDJtools post-analysis software, the study profiled TCR beta repertoires from the peripheral blood of 13 young patients with multiple sclerosis. The patients with multiple sclerosis were children and adolescents between 6 and 15 years of age. These data are taken from a study of post-analysis software for immune sequencing data (dated by TCRdb to the mid-2010s). For context, the study as a whole: The recorded disease courses included relapsing-remitting, secondary progressive and progressive-relapsing multiple sclerosis, and some patients had no subtype annotation. Patient repertoires were compared against roughly 11 previously published healthy control repertoires from donors aged about 6 to 26 years. A subset of samples was prepared in parallel using single-end sample barcoding, then pooled and co-amplified after Illumina adapter ligation. Results the study describes overall, beyond this receptor: The control group was slightly older than the multiple sclerosis patient group. Significantly higher frequencies in patients than in controls were found for roughly 5 TRBV segments, including TRBV5-6, TRBV5-1 and TRBV20-1. Normalized Chao1 diversity was significantly lower in multiple sclerosis patients than controls, suggesting substantial peripheral T-cell clonal expansion. When samples were clustered directly using the F measure, samples prepared in the same batch co-clustered strongly, which prompted a batch-effect correction.

From the germline V gene, CDR1 is MDHEN and CDR2 is SYDVKM. Between the V and J ends, shortened by 2 bases and 1 base respectively, the junction contains 14 bases. Including cysteine and phenylalanine, the CDR3 has 16 amino acids. The only DNA kept is the CDR3, 48 bases in frame from the first base. The library relied on PCR. Sequencer: Illumina HiSeq 2500. To reduce PCR and sequencing biases, unique molecular identifiers were built into the TCR beta cDNA libraries. Every 1 to 10 million input T cells yielded approximately 500,000 cDNA molecules, meaning each molecule approximated one T cell. The patient libraries were prepared and sequenced using the same protocol as the earlier healthy control dataset. Samples belonging to the same batch were prepared together, multiplexed and sequenced on a shared HiSeq lane. The original methods were these. Raw barcoded reads were processed with MIGEC, and single-read molecular identifier groups were discarded before consensus assembly and CDR3 extraction. VDJtools was used for post-analysis of the clonotype tables, with diversity normalized by down-sampling every dataset to the smallest sample size. To correct batch-related cross-sample contamination, repertoire overlap clustering matched CDR3 amino acid sequences but not nucleotide sequences. Through fastp at Q25 and MiXCR, TCRdb rebuilt clones from the public reads, retaining in-frame beta chains. Merged by CDR3 protein, the rows form single entries marked with the most common genes and DNA. TCRdb's processing, not the authors' own work, is the source of the V and J calls. This sample has around 710,000 distinct CDR3 sequences in its table, and about 45% of those were observed once. Roughly 5.2% of the sample comes from the top ten.

The sequence was obtained from a girl between 5 and 17 years old with multiple sclerosis. Rearrangement joined TRBV28 to TRBJ2-5; too little of a D gene remains to name it. The sample consisted of blood. Here is the DNA: TGTGCCAGCAGTTTAGCGGTTTGGGAAACCCAAGAGACCCAGTACTTC. Its translation is CASSLAVWETQETQYF.